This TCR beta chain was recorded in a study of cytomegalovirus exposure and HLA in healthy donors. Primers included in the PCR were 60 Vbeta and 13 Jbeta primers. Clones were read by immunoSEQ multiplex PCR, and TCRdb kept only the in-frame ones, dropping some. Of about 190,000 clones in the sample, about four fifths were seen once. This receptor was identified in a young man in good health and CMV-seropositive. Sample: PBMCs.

The CDR3 DNA reads as TGTGCCAGCAGTTCCAGGGATCCCTATGGCTACACCTTC. It specifies CASSSRDPYGYTF. The chain couples TRBV27 to TRBJ1-2, with D possibly being TRBD1 (5 bases). The germline CDR1 and CDR2 sequences are MNHEY and SMNVEV (reference sequence). V lost 4 bases and J lost 4, with 10 bases in between. The CDR3 loop spans 13 amino acids.